The present T cell receptor (beta chain) was sequenced within a study of blood T cell repertoires in COVID-19. Turning to the study itself: The origin of the acute and convalescent COVID-19 samples was the United States, Italy and Spain.

This clone has only one observation. V lost 0 bases and J lost 6, with 13 bases in between. Germline loops: CDR1 SGDLS, CDR2 YYNGEE. This CDR3 has 14 residues. The repertoire was sequenced with immunoSEQ multiplex PCR; TCRdb's copy has only in-frame clones and lacks some. The sample contains around 67,000 clones, 80% to 90% of which appear only once. The chain carries TRBV9 and TRBJ2-7, with D perhaps TRBD1 (6 bases). The sequenced sample consisted of peripheral blood. This sequence originates from a woman older than 75 with active or convalescent COVID-19. CDR3 DNA: TGTGCCAGCAGCGTAGAGCCAACAGGGCTCGAGCAGTACTTC. It specifies CASSVEPTGLEQYF.